Detailed here is one T cell receptor (beta chain). The specificity of this receptor is unknown. No much larger clone is present one base from it, and per-base qualities are unavailable. The source of the sample is a study of blood T cell repertoires in COVID-19 (dated by TCRdb to the early 2020s). A note on the overall study: Collaborator samples came from the United States, Italy and Spain and covered acute and convalescent phases of COVID-19. The prospective study material was composed of cDNA or gDNA derived from T cells, B-cell-depleted T cells, or PBMCs. Deeply sampled blood TCRbeta repertoires from subjects exposed to, actively infected with, or recovered from COVID-19 were included in the dataset. The repertoires were made available in a free public database intended to serve as a resource for research on the immune response to SARS-CoV-2. The samples were drawn from two sources: the first 160 participants of the ongoing ImmuneRACE study, and 1,254 subjects contributed by 6 global collaborators. Nearly every sample came with metadata listing a de-identified subject ID, COVID-19 status, age in years and sex. HLA class I and class II types, where available, came from metadata supplied by the sample provider rather than from assay-based typing. Points the paper makes about the study in general: The quantity of clinical and demographic metadata differed by source and by participant and was supplied without curation.

In Seattle, one collaborating source enrolled patients while the infection was active and tracked those patients longitudinally over the course of disease. Whole blood was collected in K2EDTA tubes by collaborating institutions according to the institutions' own protocols. For TCRbeta analysis, collaborators shipped samples as frozen whole blood, isolated PBMCs, or DNA extracted from either of those sample types. The immunoSEQ Assay, a bias-controlled multiplex PCR, was used to amplify TCRbeta CDR3 regions from genomic DNA. The study's processing was this. Nucleated cell counts per sample were estimated from amplification of reference gene primers within the assay. To quantify the absolute abundance of each unique TCRbeta CDR3 rearrangement, sequence reads were collapsed and filtered. For each sample, productive Simpson clonality was calculated as the square root of Simpson's diversity index across productive rearrangements. TCRdb took over this immuneACCESS table, retaining in-frame rearrangements with V and J assigned. Such tables are incomplete; in checked studies, under half of the missing clones stem from an unresolved V gene, and the remainder is unexplained. V and J calls plus clone size are reproduced from that table; the DNA served to infer D and trimming. In this sample the table shows approximately 440,000 clones, about 91% of which occur a single time. The top ten hold about 12% of the sample.

The CDR1 and CDR2 encoded by the germline V gene are SGHVS and FQNEAQ. A distance of 11 bases separates the germline ends of V and J, which lose 5 bases and 4 bases respectively. From the cysteine up to the phenylalanine, the CDR3 has a length of 14 residues. The retained sequence is limited to the CDR3, 42 bases, with the frame set at the first base. Sequencing was done on a sample of peripheral blood. The V and J genes are TRBV7-8 and TRBJ1-4; perhaps TRBD1 is the D gene, with 6 bases matching. This sequence was found in a woman between 50 and 59 years old with COVID-19, enrolled during active disease. The CDR3 loop reads CASSRTVVNEKLFF. The nucleotide sequence reads as follows: TGTGCCAGCAGCCGGACAGTTGTTAATGAAAAACTGTTTTTT. The CDR3 plus the reference TRBV7-8 and TRBJ1-4 genes for the other parts give the full variable domain: GAGVSQSPRYKVAKRGQDVALRCDPISGHVSLFWYQQALGQGPEFLTYFQNEAQLDKSGLPSDRFFAERPEGSVSTLKIQRTQQEDSAVYLCASSRTVVNEKLFFGSGTQLSVL.